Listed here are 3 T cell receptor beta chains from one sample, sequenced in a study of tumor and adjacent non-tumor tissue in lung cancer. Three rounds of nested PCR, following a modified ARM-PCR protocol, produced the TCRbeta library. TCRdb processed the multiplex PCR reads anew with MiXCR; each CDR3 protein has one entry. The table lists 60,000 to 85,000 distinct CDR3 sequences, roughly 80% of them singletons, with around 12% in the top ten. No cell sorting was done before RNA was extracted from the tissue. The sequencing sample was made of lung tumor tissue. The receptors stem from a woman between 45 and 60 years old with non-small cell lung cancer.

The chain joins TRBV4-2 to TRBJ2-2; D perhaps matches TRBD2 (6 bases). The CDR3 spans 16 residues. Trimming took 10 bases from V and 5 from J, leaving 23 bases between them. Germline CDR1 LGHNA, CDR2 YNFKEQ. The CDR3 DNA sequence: TGTGCCAACACCCGGGAGACCACCGCCAATACCGGGGAGCTGTTTTTT. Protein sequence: CANTRETTANTGELFF.

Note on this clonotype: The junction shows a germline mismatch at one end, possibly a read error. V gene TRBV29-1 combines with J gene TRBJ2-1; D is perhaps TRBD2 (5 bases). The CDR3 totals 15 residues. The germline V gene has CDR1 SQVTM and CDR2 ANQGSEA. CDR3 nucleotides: TGCAGCATTGAAGTTGCGGTGGGCGGGCGCAATGAGAAGTTCTTC. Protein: CSIEVAVGGRNEKFF.

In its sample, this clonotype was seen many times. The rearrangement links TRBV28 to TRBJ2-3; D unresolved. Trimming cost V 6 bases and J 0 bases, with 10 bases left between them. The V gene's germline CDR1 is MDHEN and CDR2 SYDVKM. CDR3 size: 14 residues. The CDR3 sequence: CASRTFDSTDTQYF. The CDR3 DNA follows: TGTGCCAGCAGAACTTTCGACAGCACAGATACGCAGTATTTT.